This T cell receptor beta chain is drawn from a study of immune evolution from preneoplasia to lung adenocarcinoma. This CDR3 spans 13 amino acids. The V gene's germline CDR1 is SEHNR and CDR2 FQNEAQ (reference sequence). V lost 5 bases and J 8 bases, leaving 15 bases between the germline ends. Clones were sequenced by immunoSEQ multiplex PCR, and TCRdb holds only the in-frame ones, with some missing. The data hold roughly 15,000 clones, with roughly 87% observed a single time. The chain uses TRBV7-9 and TRBJ1-1; D may be TRBD1 (5 bases). Sequences were obtained from FFPE lung adenocarcinoma in situ tissue. This clonotype was sampled from a donor of 70 years or more with lung adenocarcinoma. CDR3 sequence (DNA): TGTGCCAGCAGCCCAGGTGGAGGGACGGAAGCTTTCTTT. This translates into CASSPGGGTEAFF.